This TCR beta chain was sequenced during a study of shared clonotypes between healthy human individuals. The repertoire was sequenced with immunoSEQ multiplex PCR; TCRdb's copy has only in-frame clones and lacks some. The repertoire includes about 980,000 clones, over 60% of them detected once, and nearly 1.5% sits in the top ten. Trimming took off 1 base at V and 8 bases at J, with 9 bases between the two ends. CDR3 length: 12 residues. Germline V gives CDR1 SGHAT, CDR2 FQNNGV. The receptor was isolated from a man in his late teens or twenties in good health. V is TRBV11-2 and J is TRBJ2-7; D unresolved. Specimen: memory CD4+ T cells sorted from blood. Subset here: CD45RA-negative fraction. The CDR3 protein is CASSLVGGKQYF. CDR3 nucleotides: TGTGCCAGCAGCTTAGTGGGCGGTAAGCAGTACTTC.